The next 24 T cell receptor beta chains were all read from a single sample in a study of post-analysis software for immune sequencing data. Study outcomes and limitations: Comparison of patients with controls showed roughly five TRBV segments more frequent in patients, TRBV5-6, TRBV5-1 and TRBV20-1 among them.

Researchers reported that TCR beta cDNA libraries carried unique molecular identifiers. MiXCR was run by TCRdb on the PCR reads, yielding one entry per CDR3 protein. This sample has hundreds of thousands of distinct CDR3 sequences, with roughly 30% found just once. Which antigens these TCRs recognize remains unknown. The sequenced material came from blood. The receptors derive from a girl aged 10-17 years with multiple sclerosis.

The chain links TRBV7-9 to TRBJ2-3; no clear D gene. V was trimmed by 2 bases and J by 2 bases, leaving 11 bases between them. This CDR3 spans 15 amino acids. From germline, CDR1 is SEHNR and CDR2 FQNEAQ (reference sequence). CDR3 protein: CASSLPGAITDTQYF. In DNA form, the CDR3 reads TGTGCCAGCAGCTTACCCGGAGCTATCACAGATACGCAGTATTTT.

This clonotype was found many times. The V and J genes are TRBV20-1 and TRBJ2-1; 7 bases are shared with TRBD2. CDR1 is DFQATT, CDR2 SNEGSKA, per germline (reference sequence). V shed 3 bases, J shed 5 bases, and the junction held 7 bases outside the gene matches. The CDR3 has 14 amino acids. This chain's CDR3 is CSARGEGRDNEQFF. CDR3 sequence (DNA): TGCAGTGCTAGGGGGGAGGGGCGAGACAATGAGCAGTTCTTC.

This clonotype has at least ten counts. The V call is TRBV29-1, the J call TRBJ2-5; no clear D gene. Germline CDR1 is SQVTM and CDR2 is ANQGSEA. CDR3 length: 13 residues. V was pared by 6 bases and J by 1 base, with 12 bases between. CDR3 sequence: CSVGSRLQETQYF. In DNA form, the CDR3 reads TGCAGCGTCGGCTCCAGGCTCCAAGAGACCCAGTACTTC.

CDR3 amino acids: CASWDGLPGKDEQFF. The DNA of the CDR3 is TGCGCCAGCTGGGATGGTCTCCCAGGGAAGGATGAGCAGTTCTTC. This rearrangement joins TRBV5-1 to TRBJ2-1; possible D gene TRBD1, 5 bases. Trimming stripped 7 bases from V and 8 bases from J, with 22 bases between. CDR3 size: 15 residues. Germline V gives CDR1 SGHRS, CDR2 YFSETQ.

The CDR3 bases are TGTGCCAGCAGTTTCTCGACAGGGGGCCGGTATGGCTACACCTTC. It codes for CASSFSTGGRYGYTF. The chain carries TRBV27 and TRBJ1-2; 10 bases line up with TRBD1. V was clipped by 3 bases and J by 5 bases; unmatched bases: 6. Germline V gene data show CDR1 as MNHEY and CDR2 as SMNVEV (reference sequence). The CDR3 runs to 15 residues.

The J gene is TRBJ2-5, the V gene TRBV6-2 or TRBV6-3, with 9 bases lining up with TRBD1. Trimming removed 5 bases from V and 4 bases from J; junction bases left unmatched: 5. The V gene's germline CDR1 is MNHEY and CDR2 SVGEGT. The CDR3 extends over 14 amino acids. CDR3 amino acids: CASSRTGDVETQYF. The CDR3, as DNA: TGTGCCAGCAGTCGGACAGGGGATGTAGAGACCCAGTACTTC.

This clonotype has only a few counts. This chain joins TRBV4-1 and TRBJ2-5, with 9 bases that match TRBD2. V shed 0 bases and J 3 bases; nucleotides not matched to a gene: 8. Germline assignment: CDR1 MGHRA and CDR2 YSYEKL. This CDR3 has 17 residues. This CDR3 reads CASSQDPAGGLKETQYF. As DNA, the CDR3 is TGCGCCAGCAGCCAAGATCCAGCGGGGGGACTAAAAGAGACCCAGTACTTC.

The chain links TRBV5-5 to TRBJ1-1, with D perhaps TRBD1 (6 bases). The V gene lost 0 bases and the J gene lost 3 bases, with 24 bases spanning the gap. The CDR3 extends over 19 amino acids. CDR1 is SGHKS, CDR2 YYEKEE, per germline (reference sequence). CDR3 nucleotides: TGTGCCAGCAGCTTGGGAGGTTTAGCTCGGGGGGCGAGGTACACTGAAGCTTTCTTT. This gives the protein CASSLGGLARGARYTEAFF.

The V and J genes are TRBV5-1 and TRBJ2-1; 9 bases agree with TRBD1. Germline V gives CDR1 SGHRS, CDR2 YFSETQ. V lost 4 bases to trimming and J lost 5 bases; unmatched junction nucleotides: 7. CDR3 length equals 15 residues. This CDR3 is CASSITGGWNNEQFF. CDR3 nucleotides: TGCGCCAGCAGCATAACAGGGGGCTGGAACAATGAGCAGTTCTTC.

The rearrangement links TRBV20-1 to TRBJ2-3; 8 nucleotides match TRBD2. V lost 3 bases to trimming and J lost 5 bases; unmatched junction nucleotides: 7. Looked up from germline, CDR1 is DFQATT and CDR2 is SNEGSKA (reference sequence). CDR3 length equals 14 residues. For the CDR3, the DNA is TGCAGTGCTAGCCGGGGGGGCCAAGAAGATACGCAGTATTTT. Translation gives CSASRGGQEDTQYF.

This clonotype was picked up many times. The chain recombines TRBV4-3 with TRBJ2-1; 11 nucleotides agree with TRBD1. Germline V lookup: CDR1 LGHNA, CDR2 YSLEER. There are 18 residues in the CDR3. V lost 1 base and J lost 6; bases outside the gene matches: 11. The CDR3 is CASSQGRGGQGARNEQFF. CDR3 DNA sequence: TGCGCCAGCAGCCAAGGGCGAGGTGGACAGGGGGCGCGCAATGAGCAGTTCTTC.

This clonotype was seen just once. One end of the junction fails to match germline, which may point to a read error. This chain uses TRBV7-9 with TRBJ2-5, with D possibly matching TRBD2 (6 bases). Germline V lookup: CDR1 SEHNR, CDR2 FQNEAQ (reference sequence). This CDR3 is built from 15 residues. The CDR3 region has the DNA TGTGCCGGCAGCTTAGTGGGGACTTCTCAAGAGACCCAGTACTTC. Translation: CAGSLVGTSQETQYF.

The chain couples TRBV3-1 to TRBJ1-4; tentative D call: TRBD1 (6 bases). The germline gives CDR1 LGHDT, CDR2 YNNKEL (reference sequence). The CDR3 is 14 amino acids. The V end lost 6 bases, the J end lost 5 bases, and 13 bases lay between the germline ends. Here the CDR3 reads CASRDRGKNEKLFF. The CDR3 DNA is TGTGCCAGCAGGGACAGAGGGAAAAATGAAAAACTGTTTTTT.

The chain carries TRBV7-8 and TRBJ1-1; 8 positions agree with TRBD1. Germline values: CDR1 SGHVS, CDR2 FQNEAQ. This CDR3 comprises 14 residues. The junction had 3 bases not matched to a gene; V was cut back by 5 bases and J by 1 base. The DNA for the CDR3 is TGTGCCAGCAGCGCTCAGGGGGCGAACACTGAAGCTTTCTTT. Amino acids: CASSAQGANTEAFF.

This clonotype was detected a few times. The genes are TRBV7-2 and TRBJ2-7; D may be TRBD1 or TRBD2 (5 bases each). The germline V and J ends were trimmed by 7 bases and 0 bases, with 13 bases remaining between them. The length of the CDR3 is 14 residues. CDR1 SGHTA and CDR2 FQGNSA come from the germline V gene. CDR3 sequence (DNA): TGTGCCAGCACCTCGGGGCCAAGCTCCTACGAGCAGTACTTC. It codes for CASTSGPSSYEQYF.

This sequence joins TRBV29-1 and TRBJ1-2, with 8 bases identical to TRBD1. This CDR3 contains 12 residues. The junction had 4 bases not matched to a gene; V was cut back by 7 bases and J by 3 bases. The germline gives CDR1 SQVTM, CDR2 ANQGSEA. The CDR3, as DNA: TGCAGCGAAAAGACAGGGGACTATGGCTACACCTTC. Protein sequence: CSEKTGDYGYTF.

The chain recombines TRBV20-1 with TRBJ2-3; TRBD2 aligns across 14 bases. This CDR3 contains 16 residues. Germline loops: CDR1 DFQATT, CDR2 SNEGSKA (reference sequence). The ends lost 5 bases at V and 3 bases at J; junction bases unmatched: 7. This CDR3 is CSAWRTSGGPTDTQYF. CDR3 in DNA: TGCAGTGCTTGGAGGACTAGCGGGGGGCCGACAGATACGCAGTATTTT.

The chain employs TRBV27 and TRBJ2-5, with D possibly matching TRBD2 (5 bases). The V end lost 4 bases, the J end lost 9 bases, and 18 bases lay between the germline ends. Germline values: CDR1 MNHEY, CDR2 SMNVEV (reference sequence). CDR3 length: 14 amino acids. CDR3 nucleotides: TGTGCCAGCAGTTGGTCTCCCGGACGAGCGGCCCAGTACTTC. Translating gives CASSWSPGRAAQYF.

The chain employs TRBV4-2 and TRBJ2-5; D possibly corresponds to TRBD1 (6 bases). The CDR3 is 15 amino acids. V was cut by 1 base and J by 5 bases, with 14 bases left in between. CDR1 and CDR2 (germline): LGHNA, YNFKEQ. The CDR3 region is CASSQGGAGDETQYF. In DNA form, the CDR3 reads TGTGCCAGCAGCCAAGGTGGAGCAGGGGACGAGACCCAGTACTTC.

The CDR3 region has the DNA TGTGCCAGCAGTTCCAGTAGATCCCAGTACTTC. As protein: CASSSSRSQYF. The V call is TRBV7-9, the J call TRBJ2-4; D unresolved. In germline, CDR1 is SEHNR, CDR2 FQNEAQ (reference sequence). This CDR3 has 11 amino acids. With 6 bases removed from V and 13 bases from J, the gap between germline ends came to 13 bases. Together with reference TRBV7-9 and TRBJ2-4, the CDR3 gives the full variable domain: DTGVSQNPRHKITKRGQNVTFRCDPISEHNRLYWYRQTLGQGPEFLTYFQNEAQLEKSRLLSDRFSAERPKGSFSTLEIQRTEQGDSAMYLCASSSSRSQYFGAGTRLSVL.

This clonotype was counted a few times. The chain links TRBV29-1 to TRBJ2-6; the D gene is possibly TRBD2 (6 bases). This CDR3 is 14 amino acids long. Per the germline V gene, CDR1 is SQVTM and CDR2 is ANQGSEA. The ends were cut back, 3 bases at V and 2 bases at J, with 8 bases in the middle. The CDR3 bases are TGCAGCGTTGACGGGAGCCCTGGGGCCAACGTCCTGACTTTC. Its protein is CSVDGSPGANVLTF. The complete variable domain, with remaining parts taken from reference TRBV29-1 and TRBJ2-6, reads SAVISQKPSRDICQRGTSLTIQCQVDSQVTMMFWYRQQPGQSLTLIATANQGSEATYESGFVIDKFPISRPNLTFSTLTVSNMSPEDSSIYLCSVDGSPGANVLTFGAGSRLTVL.

The rearrangement links TRBV12-3 or TRBV12-4 to TRBJ2-1; D is perhaps TRBD2 (6 bases). The V end was cut by 1 base, the J end by 2 bases, with 15 bases between. The CDR3 runs 17 residues. CDR3 DNA sequence: TGTGCCAGCAGTTTAGTGGCCAGTCGGGGGACCTACAATGAGCAGTTCTTC. It yields the protein CASSLVASRGTYNEQFF.

The chain combines TRBV20-1 with TRBJ1-1; possibly TRBD1 for D (5 bases). The V gene's germline CDR1 is DFQATT and CDR2 SNEGSKA (reference sequence). CDR3 length equals 16 residues. V gave up 1 base and J gave up 5 bases, with 20 bases separating them. CDR3 amino acids: CSARVPGHHTATEAFF. DNA of the CDR3: TGCAGTGCTAGAGTCCCCGGACATCATACCGCAACTGAAGCTTTCTTT.

This chain links TRBV7-9 with TRBJ2-5; 9 bases fit TRBD1. There are 16 residues in the CDR3. The germline V gene has CDR1 SEHNR and CDR2 FQNEAQ (reference sequence). V trimming: 3 bases; J trimming: 7 bases; junction bases outside the gene matches: 12. CDR3 nucleotides: TGTGCCAGCAGCTTCTCCGGGACAGGGCTTGCAGCGACCCAGTACTTC. Translating gives CASSFSGTGLAATQYF.